This passage covers 7 T cell receptor beta chains from one sample sequenced in a study of tumor-infiltrating lymphocytes in localized non-small cell lung cancer. The data were produced by immunoSEQ multiplex PCR, yet TCRdb's version contains in-frame clones alone and is incomplete. The data hold 17,000 or so clones, with less than 80% observed a single time. Material: lung tumor tissue. Receptors were obtained from a human donor with non-small cell lung cancer.

The rearrangement uses TRBV6-5 and TRBJ2-1; D tentatively fits TRBD1 or TRBD2 (5 bases each). The germline V and J ends were trimmed by 0 bases and 9 bases, with 6 bases remaining between them. Germline lookup yields CDR1 MNHEY and CDR2 SVGAGI. The CDR3 extends over 12 amino acids. The DNA of the CDR3 is TGTGCCAGCAGTTACTCGAGGGGTGAGCAGTTCTTC. Residues: CASSYSRGEQFF.

The genes are TRBV6-5 and TRBJ1-3; no clear D. V gave up 7 bases and J gave up 4 bases, with 5 bases separating them. This CDR3 region has 11 residues. Germline CDR1 reads MNHEY; CDR2 reads SVGAGI. DNA of the CDR3: TGTGCCAGCACAACAGGAAACACCATATATTTT. Translating gives CASTTGNTIYF.

This clone was found a few times. The V and J genes are TRBV7-8 and TRBJ2-1; TRBD2 matches 8 bases. Germline values: CDR1 SGHVS, CDR2 FQNEAQ. The V segment lost 4 bases and the J segment 0 bases; nucleotides outside the gene matches: 2. This CDR3 region has 15 residues. CDR3 nucleotide sequence: TGTGCCAGCAGCTCCGGGACTAGCTCCTACAATGAGCAGTTCTTC. Translation gives CASSSGTSSYNEQFF.

This clone was picked up one time. J is TRBJ2-7 and V is TRBV5-1; D remains unclear. There are 15 residues in the CDR3. Germline V lookup: CDR1 SGHRS, CDR2 YFSETQ. V was cut by 1 base and J by 4 bases, with 15 bases left in between. The CDR3 loop reads CASSLSAGVQYEQYF. CDR3 nucleotides: TGCGCCAGCAGCTTGTCCGCAGGCGTTCAATACGAGCAGTACTTC. The full variable domain, with the rest looked up from reference TRBV5-1 and TRBJ2-7, is KAGVTQTPRYLIKTRGQQVTLSCSPISGHRSVSWYQQTPGQGLQFLFEYFSETQRNKGNFPGRFSGRQFSNSRSEMNVSTLELGDSALYLCASSLSAGVQYEQYFGPGTRLTVT.

The chain is built from TRBV9 and TRBJ2-7; the match to TRBD1 covers 10 bases. This CDR3 comprises 15 residues. V trimming: 4 bases; J trimming: 0 bases; junction bases outside the gene matches: 4. Germline V gene sequence: CDR1 SGDLS, CDR2 YYNGEE. CDR3 in DNA: TGTGCCAGCAGCCCCCGGACAGGGGGCTCCTACGAGCAGTACTTC. This encodes CASSPRTGGSYEQYF.

The rearrangement uses TRBV29-1 and TRBJ2-3; unclear D gene. Looked up from germline, CDR1 is SQVTM and CDR2 is ANQGSEA. The CDR3 is made up of 14 amino acids. V lost 1 base, J lost 0 bases, and 8 bases lay in between. This CDR3 reads CSVEGFGSTDTQYF. The DNA of the CDR3 is TGCAGCGTTGAAGGGTTCGGCAGCACAGATACGCAGTATTTT.

The gene calls are TRBV5-1 and TRBJ2-2, with D perhaps matching TRBD1 (6 bases). The CDR3 consists of 14 residues. Germline CDR1 SGHRS, CDR2 YFSETQ. V lost 4 bases to trimming and J lost 3 bases, with 10 bases between them. The DNA for the CDR3 is TGCGCCAGCAGCAAAGACAGGTACACCGGGGAGCTGTTTTTT. Protein: CASSKDRYTGELFF.